This TCR beta chain was observed in a study of blood T cells in healthy people across ages. In germline, CDR1 is SGHTS, CDR2 YDEGEE. This CDR3 is 14 amino acids long. After removal of 8 bases from V and 3 bases from J, the junction contained 7 bases not matched to a gene. Sample-barcoded 5' priming and a J-beta primer mix drove a second PCR of about 6 to 12 cycles. TCRdb re-derived calls from the 5' RACE reads in MiXCR, one entry per CDR3 protein. The sample has roughly 1,500,000 distinct CDR3 sequences, roughly 40% seen once; the top ten hold approximately 7.9%. This clonotype was picked up one time.

The sequence derives from a woman aged 18-29 years in good health. What was sequenced was blood. The rearrangement joins TRBV5-8 to TRBJ2-5; 10 positions match TRBD2. The CDR3 is CASLLAGEKETQYF. The CDR3 nucleotides are TGTGCCAGTCTTCTAGCGGGAGAAAAAGAGACCCAGTACTTC.